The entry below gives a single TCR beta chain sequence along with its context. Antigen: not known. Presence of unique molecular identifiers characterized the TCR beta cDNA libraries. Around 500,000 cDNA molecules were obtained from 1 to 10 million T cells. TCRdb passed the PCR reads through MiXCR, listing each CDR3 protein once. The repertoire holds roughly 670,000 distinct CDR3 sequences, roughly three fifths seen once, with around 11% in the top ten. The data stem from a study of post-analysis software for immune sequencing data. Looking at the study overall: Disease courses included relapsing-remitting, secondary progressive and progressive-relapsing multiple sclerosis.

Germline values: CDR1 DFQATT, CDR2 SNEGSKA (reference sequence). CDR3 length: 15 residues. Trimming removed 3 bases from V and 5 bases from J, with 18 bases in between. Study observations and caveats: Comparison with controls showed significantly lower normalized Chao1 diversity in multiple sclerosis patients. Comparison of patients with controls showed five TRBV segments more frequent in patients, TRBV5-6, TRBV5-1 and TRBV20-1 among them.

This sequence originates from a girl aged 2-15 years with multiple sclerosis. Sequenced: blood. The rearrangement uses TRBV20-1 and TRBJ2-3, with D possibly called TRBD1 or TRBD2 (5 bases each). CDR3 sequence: CSARSGTPHGDTQYF. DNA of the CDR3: TGCAGTGCTAGGTCCGGGACCCCACACGGAGATACGCAGTATTTT.